This entry concerns a single TCR beta chain. The PCR had 60 Vbeta and 13 Jbeta primers. Some clones are missing from TCRdb's copy, which holds only in-frame ones; the method was immunoSEQ multiplex PCR. The table includes 100,000 to 150,000 clones, approximately 78% detected once. The data belong to a study of cytomegalovirus exposure and HLA in healthy donors. With 3 bases removed from V and 4 bases from J, the gap between germline ends came to 15 bases. This CDR3 spans 15 amino acids. Germline loops: CDR1 SGHVS, CDR2 FQNEAQ. The source of this sequence is a man aged 40-50 years in good health and CMV-seronegative. J is TRBJ1-2 and V is TRBV7-8, with D maybe TRBD1 (6 bases). The sequenced material came from PBMCs. This CDR3 reads CASSLFTGNGYGYTF. In nucleotides, the CDR3 is TGTGCCAGCAGCTTGTTTACAGGGAACGGCTATGGCTACACCTTC.